Below, one T cell receptor beta chain is given with its context. This record belongs to a study of T cells after somatic rescue of genetic block. TCRdb keeps only in-frame clones here, not all; method: immunoSEQ multiplex PCR. The sample consists of roughly 70,000 clones, 92% of them appearing once. V dropped 5 bases and J dropped 0 bases, with 13 bases sitting between them. CDR1 MNHNY and CDR2 SVGAGI come from the germline V gene (reference sequence). This CDR3 comprises 15 residues. This clonotype was sampled from a man aged 35-49 years. This chain connects TRBV6-6 to TRBJ1-1; no clear D gene. The specimen was peripheral blood mononuclear cells (PBMCs). The CDR3 here is CASSPPVGVNTEAFF. The CDR3 nucleotides are TGTGCCAGCAGTCCCCCAGTCGGGGTGAACACTGAAGCTTTCTTT.